This T cell receptor beta chain was sequenced for a study of CD8+ T cells in alopecia areata. In regard to this clone: Its antigen is as yet unknown.

Once RNA had been extracted, it was reverse transcribed into cDNA to act as the sequencing template. Here immunoSEQ multiplex PCR was the method, and the copy in TCRdb shows in-frame clones only, minus some. Among approximately 120,000 clones listed, about 46% were seen once. Study-wide points: Normal skin's resident alphabeta T cells are also sequenced in scalp samples. Especially in alopecia totalis/universalis, lesional scalp showed greater clonality than normal scalp did.

The TCR was taken from a human donor with alopecia areata. The sequenced material came from NKG2D-low CD8+ T cells sorted from blood.

CDR3: CASSHIGNAYEEQYF. The DNA of the CDR3 is TGTGCCAGCAGCCACATAGGCAACGCCTACGAGGAGCAGTACTTC. The genes are TRBV7-9 and TRBJ2-7; D ambiguous. The CDR3 loop spans 15 amino acids. Trimming took 5 bases from V and 7 from J, leaving 21 bases between them. The germline CDR1 and CDR2 sequences are SEHNR and FQNEAQ (reference sequence).